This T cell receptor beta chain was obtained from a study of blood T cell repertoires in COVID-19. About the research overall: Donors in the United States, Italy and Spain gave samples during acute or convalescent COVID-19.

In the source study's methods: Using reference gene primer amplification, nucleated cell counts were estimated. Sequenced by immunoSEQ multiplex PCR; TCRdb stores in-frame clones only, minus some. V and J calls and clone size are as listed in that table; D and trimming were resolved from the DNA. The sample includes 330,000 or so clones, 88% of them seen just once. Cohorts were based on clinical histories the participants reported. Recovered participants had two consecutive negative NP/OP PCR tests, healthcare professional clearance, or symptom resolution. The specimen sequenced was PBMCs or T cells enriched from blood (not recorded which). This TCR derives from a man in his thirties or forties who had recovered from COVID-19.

CDR3 DNA sequence: TGTGCCAGCAGCGTAGAGGGTGGGGGACAAAATAATTCACCCCTCCACTTT. Its protein is CASSVEGGGQNNSPLHF. This chain uses TRBV9 with TRBJ1-6; possibly TRBD1 for D (6 bases). CDR3 length equals 17 residues. Germline V gene sequence: CDR1 SGDLS, CDR2 YYNGEE. With 0 bases removed from V and 5 bases from J, the gap between germline ends came to 15 bases.